These 19 T cell receptor beta chains were sequenced from one sample in a study of vaccination and CD4 T cells after COVID-19. The study sequenced cultured CD4+ T cell DNA using the Oncomine TCR Beta short-read assay. TCRdb used MiXCR to reprocess the PCR reads, holding one entry per CDR3 protein. Counted here are under 11,000 distinct CDR3 sequences, roughly two fifths occurring once; the ten biggest clones make up 36%. The antigens of these receptors remain unknown. Treatment specified: roughly ten-day PBMC culture with coronavirus spike peptide pools or control peptides (ViraFEST assay). Sequencing was carried out using CD4+ T cells from blood, cultured in vitro. The receptors were gathered from a human donor who had recovered from COVID-19.

This clonotype was recorded a few times. The chain carries TRBV19 and TRBJ1-1; D perhaps matches TRBD1 (6 bases). Germline V gene lookup returns CDR1 LNHDA and CDR2 SQIVND (reference sequence). The CDR3 is 13 residues long. Deletions cut 6 bases from V and 4 bases from J, with 12 bases between. CDR3 residues: CASRKGGGTEAFF. DNA of the CDR3: TGTGCCAGTAGGAAAGGGGGAGGCACTGAAGCTTTCTTT.

This clonotype has more than one count but fewer than ten. The gene calls are TRBV27 and TRBJ1-2; 8 bases align to TRBD1. CDR3 length: 15 residues. Germline-derived CDR1 and CDR2 are MNHEY and SMNVEV (reference sequence). Trimming at V came to 7 bases and at J to 8 bases, leaving 15 bases not matched to a gene. The CDR3 is CASTPQGASFSGYTF. The CDR3 DNA follows: TGTGCCAGCACCCCCCAGGGGGCCAGCTTCTCGGGCTACACCTTC.

This rearrangement joins TRBV3-1 to TRBJ1-1; D is possibly TRBD1 (6 bases). The V gene's germline CDR1 is LGHDT and CDR2 YNNKEL (reference sequence). The CDR3 totals 12 residues. V lost 6 bases, J lost 1 base, and 6 bases lay in between. The CDR3 sequence: CASRTGNTEAFF. The CDR3 DNA reads TGTGCCAGCAGGACAGGGAACACTGAAGCTTTCTTT.

This clonotype was counted only a few times. The V call is TRBV2, the J call TRBJ2-4, with D maybe TRBD2 (7 bases). This CDR3 spans 15 amino acids. Germline V gene lookup returns CDR1 SNHLY and CDR2 FYNNEI. V was clipped by 7 bases and J by 2 bases, with 15 bases between them. The CDR3 nucleotides read TGTGCCAGCAAGAGGGGGGGACTTACCAAAAACATTCAGTACTTC. It yields the protein CASKRGGLTKNIQYF.

J is TRBJ1-2 and V is TRBV6-5, with TRBD1 matching 11 bases. V was clipped by 2 bases and J by 4 bases; unmatched bases: 6. The CDR3 loop spans 16 amino acids. Germline V gene data show CDR1 as MNHEY and CDR2 as SVGAGI. The CDR3 DNA is TGTGCCAGCAGTTACACGCGGACAGGGGGCAGCTATGGCTACACCTTC. Its translation is CASSYTRTGGSYGYTF.

The chain links TRBV7-8 to TRBJ2-5, with 9 positions matching TRBD1. V gave up 3 bases and J gave up 4 bases; unmatched junction bases: 3. The CDR3 runs to 14 residues. Germline V gives CDR1 SGHVS, CDR2 FQNEAQ. DNA for the CDR3: TGTGCCAGCAGCTTTCGGACAGGGGTAGAGACCCAGTACTTC. It encodes CASSFRTGVETQYF. The whole variable domain, remainder taken from reference TRBV7-8 and TRBJ2-5, is GAGVSQSPRYKVAKRGQDVALRCDPISGHVSLFWYQQALGQGPEFLTYFQNEAQLDKSGLPSDRFFAERPEGSVSTLKIQRTQQEDSAVYLCASSFRTGVETQYFGPGTRLLVL.

This clonotype was seen more than once but under ten times. J is TRBJ1-3 and V is TRBV6-1; 7 bases map to TRBD1. This CDR3 spans 15 amino acids. J lost 2 bases, V lost 3 bases, and 4 bases had no gene match. Looked up from germline, CDR1 is MNHNS and CDR2 is SASEGT. Here the CDR3 DNA reads TGTGCCAGCAGTGAGGCGACAGGGACTGGAAACACCATATATTTT. It codes for CASSEATGTGNTIYF.

This chain links TRBV30 with TRBJ1-5; no reliable D call. V was pared by 2 bases and J by 3 bases, with 8 bases between. CDR3 size: 13 residues. Per the germline V gene, CDR1 is GTSNPN and CDR2 is SVGIG (reference sequence). CDR3 nucleotides: TGTGCCTGGAGTCACAGCCTCAATCAGCCCCAGCATTTT. This translates into CAWSHSLNQPQHF.

This clonotype was counted a few times. The chain links TRBV10-3 to TRBJ1-1; D not resolved. The V gene's germline CDR1 is ENHRY and CDR2 SYGVKD. The CDR3 covers 15 residues. V gave up 0 bases and J gave up 4 bases, with 12 bases separating them. The CDR3 bases are TGTGCCATCAGTGAGTCAATTGACATGAGCACTGAAGCTTTCTTT. Translation: CAISESIDMSTEAFF.

The genes are TRBV29-1 and TRBJ1-2; TRBD1 might be the D (6 bases). CDR1 and CDR2 (germline): SQVTM, ANQGSEA. The CDR3 contains 13 residues. V was cut by 4 bases and J by 6 bases, with 15 bases left in between. CDR3 DNA sequence: TGCAGCGTTGGAGTAGGGGGTGTTGATGGCTACACCTTC. Encoded protein: CSVGVGGVDGYTF.

Only one count was recorded for this clonotype. CDR3 protein: CASSNGQGLINTGELFF. CDR3 DNA: TGTGCCAGCAGCAACGGACAGGGGTTAATTAACACCGGGGAGCTGTTTTTT. The V gene is TRBV5-4, the J gene TRBJ2-2, with 9 bases lining up with TRBD1. Per the germline V gene, CDR1 is SGHNT and CDR2 is YYREEE (reference sequence). This CDR3 is built from 17 residues. With 4 bases clipped from V and 2 bases from J, the junction kept 9 bases outside the gene matches. Together with reference TRBV5-4 and TRBJ2-2, the CDR3 gives the full variable domain: ETGVTQSPTHLIKTRGQQVTLRCSSQSGHNTVSWYQQALGQGPQFIFQYYREEENGRGNFPPRFSGLQFPNYSSELNVNALELDDSALYLCASSNGQGLINTGELFFGEGSRLTVL.

This clonotype was counted a few times. The rearrangement uses TRBV20-1 and TRBJ1-2; D is possibly TRBD1 (5 bases). This CDR3 has 11 amino acids. Germline-derived CDR1 and CDR2 are DFQATT and SNEGSKA (reference sequence). The V end was cut by 3 bases, the J end by 4 bases, with 6 bases between. The CDR3 region is CSARGGYGYTF. CDR3 bases: TGCAGTGCTAGGGGGGGCTATGGCTACACCTTC.

J is TRBJ2-2 and V is TRBV12-3 or TRBV12-4; 10 positions agree with TRBD1. The CDR3 loop spans 18 amino acids. Unmatched junction bases numbered 12, after V lost 4 bases and J lost 4 bases. The CDR3 region has the DNA TGTGCCAGCAGTTCGGGACAGGGGATCTTTAAGGGCACCGGGGAGCTGTTTTTT. As protein: CASSSGQGIFKGTGELFF.

This chain joins TRBV30 and TRBJ1-1; D gene unclear. CDR1 is GTSNPN, CDR2 SVGIG, per germline (reference sequence). V lost 1 base, J lost 1 base, and 10 bases lay in between. This CDR3 contains 14 residues. The CDR3 DNA reads TGTGCCTGGAGTGGAGATTTTCAGAACACTGAAGCTTTCTTT. It specifies CAWSGDFQNTEAFF.

The genes are TRBV6-2 or TRBV6-3 and TRBJ2-7, with D possibly matching TRBD2 (5 bases). The CDR3 totals 13 residues. Germline V gives CDR1 MNHEY, CDR2 SVGEGT. The V end was cut by 5 bases, the J end by 5 bases, with 13 bases between. The CDR3 spells CASSRTPPHEQYF. CDR3 in DNA: TGTGCCAGCAGTAGGACTCCCCCCCACGAGCAGTACTTC.

The chain is built from TRBV9 and TRBJ1-2, with D uncertain. Looked up from germline, CDR1 is SGDLS and CDR2 is YYNGEE. Trimming removed 2 bases at V and 6 bases at J, with 11 bases between. The CDR3 loop spans 13 amino acids. CDR3 in amino acids: CASSVEVGDGYTF. The CDR3 region has the DNA TGTGCCAGCAGCGTCGAGGTCGGGGATGGCTACACCTTC.

In this sample, this clonotype turned up a few times. This chain joins TRBV6-1 and TRBJ1-3, with D possibly being TRBD1 (6 bases). The germline V and J ends were trimmed by 2 bases and 4 bases, with 6 bases remaining between them. Germline V gene sequence: CDR1 MNHNS, CDR2 SASEGT. This CDR3 is 13 amino acids long. As DNA, the CDR3 is TGTGCCAGCAGTGAACAGGGGGGAAACACCATATATTTT. Protein product: CASSEQGGNTIYF.

This chain connects TRBV5-6 to TRBJ1-3, with 9 bases fitting TRBD1. Germline assignment: CDR1 SGHDT and CDR2 YYEEEE. The ends lost 1 base at V and 4 bases at J; junction bases unmatched: 6. The CDR3 contains 16 residues. CDR3 protein: CASSLTGGWEGNTIYF. CDR3 DNA sequence: TGTGCCAGCAGCTTGACAGGGGGCTGGGAAGGAAACACCATATATTTT. Full variable domain (outside the CDR3, taken from reference TRBV5-6 and TRBJ1-3): DAGVTQSPTHLIKTRGQQVTLRCSPKSGHDTVSWYQQALGQGPQFIFQYYEEEERQRGNFPDRFSGHQFPNYSSELNVNALLLGDSALYLCASSLTGGWEGNTIYFGEGSWLTVV.

This clonotype showed up just a few times. The rearrangement uses TRBV6-1 and TRBJ2-2, with D uncertain. The CDR3 extends over 13 amino acids. Trimming removed 2 bases from V and 3 bases from J, with 4 bases in between. Germline V gene lookup returns CDR1 MNHNS and CDR2 SASEGT. CDR3: CASSEIDTGELFF. The CDR3 nucleotides are TGTGCCAGCAGTGAAATCGACACCGGGGAGCTGTTTTTT.